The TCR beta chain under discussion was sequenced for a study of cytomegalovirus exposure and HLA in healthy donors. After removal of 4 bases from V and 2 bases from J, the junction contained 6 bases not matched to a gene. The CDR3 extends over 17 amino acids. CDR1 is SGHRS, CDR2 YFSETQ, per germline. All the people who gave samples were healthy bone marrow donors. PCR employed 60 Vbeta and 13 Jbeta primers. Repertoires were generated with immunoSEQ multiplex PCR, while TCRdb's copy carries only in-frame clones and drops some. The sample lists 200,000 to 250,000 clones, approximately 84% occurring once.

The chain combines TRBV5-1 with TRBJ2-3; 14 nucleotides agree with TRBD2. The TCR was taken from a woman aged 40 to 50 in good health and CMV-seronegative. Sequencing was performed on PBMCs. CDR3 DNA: TGCGCCAGCAGCGCTGGGACTAGCGGGGGACCCACAGATACGCAGTATTTT. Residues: CASSAGTSGGPTDTQYF.